Below are 28 T cell receptor beta chains sequenced from a single sample in a study of blood T cells in healthy people across ages (dated by TCRdb to 2014 to 2015). The library relied on 5' RACE. The instrument was an Illumina HiSeq 2500. A second about 7 to 11 cycle PCR used a sample-barcoded 5' primer and a J-beta primer mix. The public sequencing data were trimmed at Q25 with fastp and processed into clonotypes with MiXCR by TCRdb, which kept only in-frame beta chains. Rows are unified per CDR3 protein, each entry keeping the most common DNA and genes. Within this sample are over 1,200,000 distinct CDR3 sequences, with almost 60% of them counted one time only. The ten largest account for over 5% of the sample. Sequencing used blood. These receptors were taken from a man younger than 35 in good health.

The rearrangement uses TRBV3-1 and TRBJ2-5; D might be TRBD2 (6 bases). V was pared by 0 bases and J by 11 bases, with 22 bases between. CDR3 length equals 16 residues. Germline assignment: CDR1 LGHDT and CDR2 YNNKEL (reference sequence). In DNA form, the CDR3 reads TGTGCCAGCAGCCAAGATATTGGGATAGCGGCAGATGAGCAGTACTTC. It encodes CASSQDIGIAADEQYF.

This clonotype was counted only a few times. The chain combines TRBV2 with TRBJ2-5; D is unclear. The CDR3 has 15 amino acids. CDR1 and CDR2 (germline): SNHLY, FYNNEI. Deletions cut 6 bases from V and 1 base from J, with 15 bases between. CDR3 loop: CASSPDGGVQETQYF. CDR3 bases: TGTGCCAGCAGCCCGGACGGTGGGGTCCAAGAGACCCAGTACTTC.

This chain uses TRBV27 with TRBJ2-3; 8 positions match TRBD2. V gave up 5 bases and J gave up 1 base; unmatched junction bases: 5. Germline V gives CDR1 MNHEY, CDR2 SMNVEV (reference sequence). This CDR3 is built from 15 residues. CDR3 nucleotides: TGTGCCAGCAGTCATCCAGCGGGGGGCACAGATACGCAGTATTTT. This encodes CASSHPAGGTDTQYF.

The chain has TRBV6-1 and TRBJ1-6; 7 bases line up with TRBD1. The CDR3 spans 17 residues. Trimming cost V 7 bases and J 8 bases; bases outside gene matches: 17. CDR1 and CDR2 from the germline V gene are MNHNS and SASEGT. The CDR3 protein is CASKGGVKGGLYSPLHF. CDR3 DNA sequence: TGTGCCAGCAAGGGAGGTGTAAAAGGGGGCTTGTATTCACCCCTCCACTTT.

V is TRBV20-1 and J is TRBJ2-7, with TRBD2 matching over 10 bases. The germline V gene has CDR1 DFQATT and CDR2 SNEGSKA (reference sequence). The CDR3 length is 17 residues. The ends lost 6 bases at V and 1 base at J; junction bases unmatched: 15. The DNA for the CDR3 is TGCAGTGCACTGGAAGGTAGCGGGAGGCTTTTATCCTACGAGCAGTACTTC. Translated, it gives CSALEGSGRLLSYEQYF.

This chain joins TRBV5-1 and TRBJ2-4, with D possibly being TRBD1 (7 bases). The DNA matches TRBJ2-7 better at its end, which makes the J call doubtful. Per the germline V gene, CDR1 is SGHRS and CDR2 is YFSETQ. This CDR3 comprises 15 residues. This chain's CDR3 is CASAGNTGASYEQYF. In DNA form, the CDR3 reads TGCGCCAGCGCGGGGAATACAGGGGCATCCTACGAGCAGTACTTC.

The table lists this clonotype with a few counts. An end of the junction does not agree with germline; a read error may underlie this. The V and J genes are TRBV20-1 and TRBJ2-4, with D possibly called TRBD1 or TRBD2 (6 bases each). CDR1 is DFQATT and CDR2 is SNEGSKA in the germline V gene (reference sequence). This CDR3 is 14 amino acids long. In nucleotides, the CDR3 is TGCAGTGCTAGCGATAGGGGGGCCAGAAACATTCAGTACTTC. This codes for CSASDRGARNIQYF.

The rearrangement uses TRBV7-9 and TRBJ2-7; D remains unclear. The V and J ends lost 5 bases and 7 bases respectively, with 18 bases between them. The CDR3 is made up of 14 amino acids. The germline gives CDR1 SEHNR, CDR2 FQNEAQ (reference sequence). CDR3 coding DNA: TGTGCCAGCAGCCCTCGGGCCGTTCTACGAGAGCAGTACTTC. Protein: CASSPRAVLREQYF.

This sequence joins TRBV7-6 and TRBJ2-5; a weak D match, TRBD1 (6 bases). Germline V CDR1 and CDR2: SGHVS, FNYEAQ. This CDR3 has 17 residues. Trimming left V 6 bases short and J 4 bases short, with 24 bases between. CDR3 coding DNA: TGTGCCAGCAGTTACAACCCCGGGACAAGTCGGTTAGAGACCCAGTACTTC. Protein product: CASSYNPGTSRLETQYF.

The V gene is TRBV4-2, the J gene TRBJ2-3, with no clear D. Germline V gives CDR1 LGHNA, CDR2 YNFKEQ. The CDR3 extends over 14 amino acids. V lost 3 bases to trimming and J lost 1 base, with 8 bases between them. The chain's CDR3 is CASSQEWGTDTQYF. The CDR3 nucleotides are TGTGCCAGCAGCCAGGAGTGGGGCACAGATACGCAGTATTTT.

The table lists this clonotype with a count of one. V usage is TRBV10-3 and J usage is TRBJ2-5; possible D gene TRBD2, 6 bases. The J call may be wrong; the DNA end is better matched by TRBJ2-7. The CDR3 consists of 14 residues. Germline V lookup: CDR1 ENHRY, CDR2 SYGVKD. The CDR3 DNA reads TGTGCCATCAGTGATCCCTCGCGGGGCTACGAGCAGTACTTC. It specifies CAISDPSRGYEQYF.

This chain links TRBV2 with TRBJ2-3; TRBD2 is a possible D gene (5 bases). The V gene lost 0 bases and the J gene lost 0 bases, with 10 bases spanning the gap. The CDR3 has 16 residues. Germline V gene sequence: CDR1 SNHLY, CDR2 FYNNEI. CDR3 protein: CASSEAGGPSTDTQYF. Here the CDR3 DNA reads TGTGCCAGCAGTGAAGCAGGCGGGCCTAGCACAGATACGCAGTATTTT.

The chain recombines TRBV6-5 with TRBJ1-6; 8 bases are a match to TRBD1. Germline V CDR1 and CDR2: MNHEY, SVGAGI. The CDR3 is 16 residues long. Trimming removed 2 bases from V and 5 bases from J; junction bases left unmatched: 5. The CDR3 region is CASSYMGQANNSPLHF. As DNA, the CDR3 is TGTGCCAGCAGTTACATGGGACAGGCGAATAATTCACCCCTCCACTTT.

V usage is TRBV2 and J usage is TRBJ2-3, with D hard to call. Between the trimmed V and J ends, which lost 11 bases and 0 bases, there was a span of 6 bases. CDR3 length: 11 residues. The germline gives CDR1 SNHLY, CDR2 FYNNEI. The CDR3 here is CAPRSTDTQYF. In DNA form, the CDR3 reads TGTGCCCCTCGGAGCACAGATACGCAGTATTTT.

The rearrangement links TRBV5-6 to TRBJ1-5; D gene uncertain. Germline CDR1 reads SGHDT; CDR2 reads YYEEEE. Between the trimmed V and J ends, which lost 4 bases and 3 bases, there was a span of 8 bases. There are 13 residues in the CDR3. The CDR3 loop reads CASSRDHNQPQHF. Written as DNA, the CDR3 is TGTGCCAGCAGCCGTGACCACAATCAGCCCCAGCATTTT.

This clonotype has a handful of counts. The V gene is TRBV29-1, the J gene TRBJ2-7; 9 bases agree with TRBD1. This CDR3 is built from 13 residues. Germline CDR1 reads SQVTM; CDR2 reads ANQGSEA. J was trimmed by 4 bases and V by 4 bases; bases with no gene match: 5. CDR3 amino acids: CSVAPGQGYEQYF. Here the CDR3 DNA reads TGCAGCGTTGCTCCGGGACAGGGTTACGAGCAGTACTTC.

The table lists this clonotype with a few counts. V usage is TRBV10-3 and J usage is TRBJ2-7; tentatively, D is TRBD1 or TRBD2 (5 bases each). The CDR3 is made up of 13 amino acids. The germline CDR1 and CDR2 sequences are ENHRY and SYGVKD. The V and J ends lost 4 bases and 5 bases respectively, with 12 bases between them. Here the CDR3 DNA reads TGTGCCATCAGTGCTTCGGGGCCCAACGAGCAGTACTTC. It is translated as CAISASGPNEQYF.

This clonotype has more than one count but fewer than ten. V gene TRBV6-2 or TRBV6-3 combines with J gene TRBJ2-1, with D unresolved. Germline CDR1 reads MNHEY; CDR2 reads SVGEGT. This CDR3 contains 13 residues. V dropped 3 bases and J dropped 10 bases, with 13 bases sitting between them. The CDR3 sequence: CASSYGSVNEQFF. DNA for the CDR3: TGTGCCAGCAGTTATGGCAGTGTTAACGAGCAGTTCTTC.

A remark on this clonotype: Germline and junction disagree at one end, which may indicate a read error. The genes are TRBV7-2 and TRBJ2-3; D not certain. This CDR3 has 12 residues. CDR1 and CDR2 from the germline V gene are SGHTA and FQGNSA. CDR3 DNA sequence: TGTGCCGGCAGCTTAGTTGGAGATACGCAGTATTTT. Encoded protein: CAGSLVGDTQYF.

As regards this clonotype: Being one base from a much bigger clone, this may be a read error. DNA of the CDR3: TGTGCCAGCAGCCAGGCAGCTAGAGAGCAGTACTTC. This sequence encodes CASSQAAREQYF. V usage is TRBV12-3 or TRBV12-4 and J usage is TRBJ2-4; D remains unclear. With 6 bases removed from V and 13 bases from J, the gap between germline ends came to 16 bases. This CDR3 is 12 amino acids long.

This clonotype was picked up one time. The chain couples TRBV6-5 to TRBJ2-3, with 8 bases fitting TRBD1. The ends lost 6 bases at V and 4 bases at J; junction bases unmatched: 12. The CDR3 spans 16 residues. Germline CDR1 MNHEY, CDR2 SVGAGI. Here the CDR3 reads CASSSGFGQGADTQYF. CDR3 in DNA: TGTGCCAGCAGCTCCGGCTTCGGACAGGGCGCAGATACGCAGTATTTT.

In this sample, this clonotype turned up once. This chain connects TRBV21-1 to TRBJ2-1; TRBD2 is taken as the D call from the table, unchecked against the DNA. TRBV21-1 is shown as a pseudogene. The CDR3 is made up of 19 amino acids. Here the CDR3 reads CASSKVGIERECLNNEQFF. The DNA of the CDR3 is TGTGCCAGCAGCAAAGTCGGAATCGAGCGGGAGTGTCTGAACAATGAGCAGTTCTTC.

The chain uses TRBV7-2 and TRBJ2-7, with 11 bases matching TRBD2. This CDR3 contains 16 residues. Germline loops: CDR1 SGHTA, CDR2 FQGNSA. The trim removed 5 bases at V and 2 bases at J, leaving 8 bases unmatched. CDR3 region: CASSQIPGLAAYEQYF. For the CDR3, the DNA is TGTGCCAGCAGCCAAATCCCGGGACTAGCGGCCTACGAGCAGTACTTC.

The chain joins TRBV3-1 to TRBJ2-4; D gene uncertain. The DNA end is a closer match to TRBJ2-7, so the J assignment may be wrong. The CDR3 runs 15 residues. CDR1 and CDR2 (germline): LGHDT, YNNKEL (reference sequence). Written as DNA, the CDR3 is TGTGCCAGCAGCCAAGATGCTGTGAGAAGGACCGAGCAGTACTTC. Amino acids: CASSQDAVRRTEQYF.

The genes are TRBV5-4 and TRBJ2-7; tentative D call: TRBD2 (5 bases). The CDR3 runs to 15 residues. Germline CDR1 is SGHNT and CDR2 is YYREEE (reference sequence). Trimming shortened V by 4 bases and J by 0 bases, and 14 bases separated the two germline ends. The CDR3 bases are TGTGCCAGCAGCGACCCCGGGAAAACCTCCTACGAGCAGTACTTC. This gives the protein CASSDPGKTSYEQYF.

This chain links TRBV20-1 with TRBJ2-1, with 7 positions matching TRBD2. Germline CDR1 is DFQATT and CDR2 is SNEGSKA (reference sequence). Germline trimming cut 6 bases from V and 6 bases from J; bases unmatched to any gene: 11. This CDR3 is 14 amino acids long. The CDR3 is CSAPRGEGSNEQFF. DNA of the CDR3: TGCAGTGCCCCCCGGGGGGAGGGGTCCAATGAGCAGTTCTTC.

The V gene is TRBV4-2, the J gene TRBJ2-5; weak D call: TRBD2 (6 bases). V was clipped by 1 base and J by 1 base, with 16 bases between them. The CDR3 is 17 amino acids. Germline CDR1 and CDR2: LGHNA and YNFKEQ. CDR3 sequence: CASSQAGVAYRQETQYF. The CDR3 DNA reads TGTGCCAGCAGCCAAGCGGGAGTAGCCTACCGCCAAGAGACCCAGTACTTC.

J is TRBJ2-5 and V is TRBV20-1; weak D call: TRBD1 (5 bases). The CDR3 is 11 amino acids. Trimming stripped 7 bases from V and 4 bases from J, with 10 bases between. Germline CDR1 and CDR2: DFQATT and SNEGSKA (reference sequence). The CDR3 DNA is TGCAGTGGCTCAGACAGAGAGACCCAGTACTTC. Protein sequence: CSGSDRETQYF.